Following are 11 T cell receptor beta chains from one sample sequenced in a study of T cell responses to AZD1222 COVID-19 vaccine. TCRdb keeps only in-frame clones here, not all; method: immunoSEQ multiplex PCR. The sample contains some 120,000 clones, approximately 89% of which appear only once. Sequenced material: peripheral blood, taken 28 days after the second AZD1222 dose. Every receptor here comes from an adult who received the AZD1222 COVID-19 vaccine.

The V gene is TRBV12-2, the J gene TRBJ2-4. TRBV12-2 is designated a pseudogene. The CDR3 extends over 15 amino acids. The CDR3 sequence is CASRLAGGAKNIQYF. For the CDR3, the DNA is TGTGCAAGTCGCTTAGCTGGGGGAGCCAAAAACATTCAGTACTTC.

As for this clone: One junction end does not reproduce the germline sequence, and a read error may be involved. This chain connects TRBV28 to TRBJ1-1, with 9 nucleotides matching TRBD1. The length of the CDR3 is 16 residues. CDR1 is MDHEN and CDR2 is SYDVKM in the germline V gene. CDR3 DNA: TGTGCCAGCAGCTTATCCGGGACAGGGAGAGGGGGTGAAGCTTTCTTT. Translating it yields CASSLSGTGRGGEAFF.

The rearrangement links TRBV27 to TRBJ1-2; D is possibly TRBD1 (6 bases). Trimming stripped 5 bases from V and 2 bases from J, with 15 bases between. The CDR3 runs to 15 residues. Germline lookup yields CDR1 MNHEY and CDR2 SMNVEV (reference sequence). CDR3 sequence (DNA): TGTGCCAGCAGTCCGAATGGGGGGGCAAACTATGGCTACACCTTC. Protein product: CASSPNGGANYGYTF.

The V gene is TRBV30, the J gene TRBJ1-1, with D possibly TRBD1 on 5 matching bases. CDR1 is GTSNPN and CDR2 is SVGIG in the germline V gene (reference sequence). V was pared by 2 bases and J by 4 bases, with 14 bases between. CDR3 size: 14 residues. CDR3 protein: CAWSIRGSSTEAFF. The CDR3 nucleotides are TGTGCCTGGAGTATTCGGGGGTCGAGCACTGAAGCTTTCTTT.

The chain carries TRBV5-3 and TRBJ1-4; 10 bases map to TRBD1. TRBV5-3 is labeled an ORF, and its function is uncertain. There are 15 residues in the CDR3. J gave up 7 bases and V 5 bases, and 8 bases lay outside the gene matches. The CDR3 protein is CARRVPGQGLEKLFF. CDR3 coding DNA: TGTGCCAGAAGGGTTCCGGGACAGGGGCTTGAAAAACTGTTTTTT.

The chain combines TRBV24-1 with TRBJ2-3, with D possibly TRBD1 on 5 matching bases. V lost 5 bases and J lost 6, with 20 bases in between. Germline lookup yields CDR1 KGHDR and CDR2 SFDVKD. The CDR3 extends over 16 amino acids. DNA for the CDR3: TGTGCCACCAGTGGGGGCGGCCTCCCCGACCAGGATACGCAGTATTTT. The encoded protein is CATSGGGLPDQDTQYF.

This chain connects TRBV29-1 to TRBJ1-1, with D uncertain. CDR1 and CDR2 (germline): SQVTM, ANQGSEA. The CDR3 is made up of 14 amino acids. V was pared by 4 bases and J by 1 base, with 13 bases between. The chain's CDR3 is CSVVRVGWNTEAFF. Here the CDR3 DNA reads TGCAGCGTTGTTCGGGTGGGCTGGAACACTGAAGCTTTCTTT.

The V call is TRBV6-5, the J call TRBJ2-4, with D perhaps TRBD1 or TRBD2 (5 bases each). The CDR3 covers 15 residues. Per germline, CDR1 MNHEY and CDR2 SVGAGI. Trimming left V 8 bases short and J 3 bases short, with 17 bases between. CDR3: CASGGFSAGKNIQYF. The DNA of the CDR3 is TGTGCCAGCGGGGGATTTTCGGCCGGCAAAAACATTCAGTACTTC.

The rearrangement links TRBV6-2 or TRBV6-3 to TRBJ2-7, with TRBD1 as a possible D gene (5 bases). CDR3 length equals 16 residues. V was trimmed by 1 base and J by 2 bases, leaving 15 bases between them. Germline CDR1 is MNHEY and CDR2 is SVGEGT. This chain's CDR3 is CASSYFGIPRAYEQYF. The CDR3 nucleotides read TGTGCCAGCAGTTACTTTGGCATTCCCAGGGCCTACGAGCAGTACTTC.

The chain recombines TRBV30 with TRBJ2-7, with D possibly being TRBD1 (5 bases). The CDR3 is 12 amino acids. Trimming cost V 0 bases and J 7 bases, with 10 bases left between them. CDR1 GTSNPN and CDR2 SVGIG come from the germline V gene (reference sequence). The CDR3 protein is CAWSVQVGEQYF. In DNA form, the CDR3 reads TGTGCCTGGAGTGTACAGGTGGGGGAGCAGTACTTC.

The genes are TRBV20-1 and TRBJ2-3; a weak D match, TRBD2 (5 bases). The ends were cut back, 3 bases at V and 8 bases at J, with 21 bases in the middle. Germline lookup yields CDR1 DFQATT and CDR2 SNEGSKA (reference sequence). There are 15 residues in the CDR3. CDR3 amino acids: CSASSDERTGATQYF. The CDR3 nucleotides are TGCAGTGCTAGTTCCGACGAGCGGACGGGCGCTACGCAGTATTTT.